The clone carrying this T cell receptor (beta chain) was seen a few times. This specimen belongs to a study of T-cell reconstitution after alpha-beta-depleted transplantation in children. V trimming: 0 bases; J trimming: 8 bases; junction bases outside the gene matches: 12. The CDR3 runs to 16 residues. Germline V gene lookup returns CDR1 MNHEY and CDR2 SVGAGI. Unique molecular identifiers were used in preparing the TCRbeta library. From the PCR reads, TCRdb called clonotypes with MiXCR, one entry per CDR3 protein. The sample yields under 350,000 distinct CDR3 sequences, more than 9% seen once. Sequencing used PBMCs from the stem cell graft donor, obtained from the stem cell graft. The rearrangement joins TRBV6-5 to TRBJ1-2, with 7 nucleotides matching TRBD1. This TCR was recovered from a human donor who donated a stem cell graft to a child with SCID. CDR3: CASSYSNPRQGGGYTF. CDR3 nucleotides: TGTGCCAGCAGTTACTCGAATCCTCGACAGGGTGGAGGCTACACCTTC.